These 27 T cell receptor beta chains share one sample of origin, sequenced in a study of T cells expressing NK-cell markers. Each CDR3 protein gets one entry in TCRdb, which reprocessed the 5' RACE reads and gives no DNA. The repertoire table contains some 300,000 distinct CDR3 sequences. The specimen was blood T cells: a sorted CD56 or NKG2C T cell subset, CD4+ or CD8+ T cells, or bulk PBMC T cells (not recorded which). Receptor source: a man aged 18 to 30 in good health.

This chain connects TRBV6-1 to TRBJ2-5. The length of the CDR3 is 13 residues. Germline V CDR1 and CDR2: MNHNS, SASEGT. The CDR3 here is CASKPSLRETQYF.

This chain uses TRBV29-1 with TRBJ2-7; TCRdb's D gene call, TRBD2, goes unchecked for lack of DNA. Germline CDR1 is SQVTM and CDR2 is ANQGSEA. CDR3 length: 13 residues. The CDR3 here is CSVELADSYEQYF.

The chain combines TRBV12-3 or TRBV12-4 with TRBJ2-3; as DNA is missing, the TRBD1 call by TCRdb cannot be tested. This CDR3 spans 15 amino acids. The chain's CDR3 is CASRYDRAASDTQYF.

The chain has TRBV12-3 or TRBV12-4 and TRBJ2-2; TCRdb calls TRBD1, which cannot be checked without DNA. This CDR3 has 17 amino acids. The CDR3 reads CASSLRGRPQRTGELFF.

The CDR3 is CASTDRGKTEAFF. The chain links TRBV25-1 to TRBJ1-1; checking the TCRdb D call of TRBD1 is not possible without DNA. The CDR3 is made up of 13 amino acids. Germline V gene data show CDR1 as MGHDK and CDR2 as SYGVNS.

This chain links TRBV14 with TRBJ2-2. Germline CDR1 is SGHDN and CDR2 is FVKESK. This CDR3 contains 15 residues. The CDR3 region is CASSQAGWKTGELFF.

The chain combines TRBV15 with TRBJ2-1; as DNA is missing, the TRBD2 call by TCRdb cannot be tested. The V gene's germline CDR1 is LNHNV and CDR2 YYDKDF (reference sequence). The CDR3 sequence is 16 residues long. The CDR3 region is CATSRLTVTSLHEQFF. Supplemented by reference TRBV15 and TRBJ2-1, the full variable domain reads DAMVIQNPRYQVTQFGKPVTLSCSQTLNHNVMYWYQQKSSQAPKLLFHYYDKDFNNEADTPDNFQSRRPNTSFCFLDIRSPGLGDTAMYLCATSRLTVTSLHEQFFGPGTRLTVL.

J is TRBJ2-5 and V is TRBV12-3 or TRBV12-4. The CDR3 loop spans 14 amino acids. The CDR3 reads CASSLLTWPLSQYF.

The chain joins TRBV7-2 to TRBJ1-5. The CDR3 covers 15 residues. Germline V CDR1 and CDR2: SGHTA, FQGNSA. The CDR3 protein is CASSLRPPLNQPQHF. The full variable domain, completed using reference TRBV7-2 and TRBJ1-5, is GAGVSQSPSNKVTEKGKDVELRCDPISGHTALYWYRQSLGQGLEFLIYFQGNSAPDKSGLPSDRFSAERTGGSVSTLTIQRTQQEDSAVYLCASSLRPPLNQPQHFGDGTRLSIL.

This chain joins TRBV11-3 and TRBJ2-5; TCRdb's D call, TRBD2, is unchecked because there is no DNA. The CDR3 has 17 amino acids. From germline, CDR1 is SGHNT and CDR2 YENEEA. The CDR3 here is CASSTGTSVFGSETQYF.

This chain joins TRBV12-3 or TRBV12-4 and TRBJ2-2; TCRdb reports TRBD1, a call that lacks DNA to check it against. The CDR3 length is 15 residues. CDR3 sequence reads: CASSLYPRGTGELFF.

This sequence joins TRBV12-3 or TRBV12-4 and TRBJ2-3; lacking DNA, the TRBD1 call made by TCRdb goes unchecked. The CDR3 runs to 12 residues. CDR3 protein: CASSGGRGTQYF.

This sequence joins TRBV10-3 and TRBJ2-1; TCRdb names TRBD1, which stays unverified in the absence of DNA. Germline V gene sequence: CDR1 ENHRY, CDR2 SYGVKD. This CDR3 region has 13 residues. The chain's CDR3 is CAITAPNYNEQFF.

This chain links TRBV5-1 with TRBJ2-5; absent DNA, TCRdb's TRBD1 call cannot be checked. This CDR3 comprises 14 residues. CDR1 SGHRS and CDR2 YFSETQ come from the germline V gene. The CDR3 protein is CASRTGGVEETQYF.

The rearrangement links TRBV20-1 to TRBJ2-3; checking the TCRdb D call of TRBD2 is not possible without DNA. Germline CDR1 and CDR2: DFQATT and SNEGSKA (reference sequence). The CDR3 has 14 amino acids. CDR3 in amino acids: CSASGTSVTDTQYF.

The J gene is TRBJ2-5, the V gene TRBV15. The length of the CDR3 is 15 residues. From germline, CDR1 is LNHNV and CDR2 YYDKDF (reference sequence). The CDR3 loop is CATSRVVGFQETQYF.

V is TRBV20-1 and J is TRBJ1-5. Germline CDR1 DFQATT, CDR2 SNEGSKA (reference sequence). CDR3 length equals 12 residues. This CDR3 is CSASDGVQPQHF.

The chain couples TRBV7-2 to TRBJ2-2; TCRdb's assignment of TRBD2 cannot be checked, as there is no DNA. The CDR3 spans 17 residues. Germline V gives CDR1 SGHTA, CDR2 FQGNSA. CDR3 region: CASSPERVAGNTGELFF.

The chain links TRBV19 to TRBJ1-1. Germline V gene sequence: CDR1 LNHDA, CDR2 SQIVND (reference sequence). This CDR3 is 15 amino acids long. CDR3 region: CASSLGLIVSTEAFF.

The chain couples TRBV5-1 to TRBJ1-1; checking the TCRdb D call of TRBD1 is not possible without DNA. Germline lookup yields CDR1 SGHRS and CDR2 YFSETQ. The CDR3 totals 19 residues. The CDR3 sequence: CASSLAGSQGGFLNTEAFF. Full variable domain (outside the CDR3, taken from reference TRBV5-1 and TRBJ1-1): KAGVTQTPRYLIKTRGQQVTLSCSPISGHRSVSWYQQTPGQGLQFLFEYFSETQRNKGNFPGRFSGRQFSNSRSEMNVSTLELGDSALYLCASSLAGSQGGFLNTEAFFGQGTRLTVV.

This chain joins TRBV4-2 and TRBJ1-1; the D call from TCRdb, TRBD1, cannot be confirmed without DNA. Germline V lookup: CDR1 LGHNA, CDR2 YNFKEQ. The CDR3 contains 15 residues. CDR3 sequence reads: CASSQETGQGDEAFF.

The chain uses TRBV18 and TRBJ2-7. Germline V gene lookup returns CDR1 KGHSH and CDR2 LQKENI. The CDR3 extends over 15 amino acids. The chain's CDR3 is CASSPPSGSGMEQYF.

This rearrangement joins TRBV4-1 to TRBJ2-3; TCRdb names TRBD2, which stays unverified in the absence of DNA. The CDR3 is made up of 17 amino acids. The germline CDR1 and CDR2 sequences are MGHRA and YSYEKL. This chain's CDR3 is CASSQDTSGSIPDTQYF.

The CDR3 spells CASSLATGTYEQYF. The chain recombines TRBV7-9 with TRBJ2-7; TCRdb lists TRBD1, though no DNA is available to test this call. The CDR3 has 14 residues. Germline CDR1 is SEHNR and CDR2 is FQNEAQ (reference sequence). Looking up the rest from reference TRBV7-9 and TRBJ2-7 gives the full variable domain: DTGVSQNPRHKITKRGQNVTFRCDPISEHNRLYWYRQTLGQGPEFLTYFQNEAQLEKSRLLSDRFSAERPKGSFSTLEIQRTEQGDSAMYLCASSLATGTYEQYFGPGTRLTVT.

CDR3 amino acids: CSARDLRSSGDPVDTQYF. The chain couples TRBV20-1 to TRBJ2-3; as DNA is missing, the TRBD2 call by TCRdb cannot be tested. CDR1 and CDR2 from the germline V gene are DFQATT and SNEGSKA (reference sequence). The CDR3 extends over 18 amino acids.

The CDR3 spells CASSAPGQGRGANQPQHF. The V and J genes are TRBV11-2 and TRBJ1-5; as DNA is missing, the TRBD1 call by TCRdb cannot be tested. Germline-derived CDR1 and CDR2 are SGHAT and FQNNGV. The CDR3 is 18 residues long.

CDR3 region: CASSEEPYGGVTLHF. The genes are TRBV6-1 and TRBJ1-6. The germline V gene has CDR1 MNHNS and CDR2 SASEGT. The CDR3 totals 15 residues.